This T cell receptor (beta chain) was observed in a study of T cells in Graves' hyperthyroidism and ophthalmopathy. Study-level background: It was at initial diagnosis, before any treatment, that peripheral blood was collected. Points from the study as a whole: Ophthalmopathy was told apart from stable hyperthyroidism by a 13 V-J model. Blood also contained most expanded thyroid clonotypes above 0.001.

This clonotype was detected ten times or more. Its antigen is currently unknown. In germline, CDR1 is DFQATT, CDR2 SNEGSKA (reference sequence). The ends were cut back, 3 bases at V and 3 bases at J, with 12 bases in the middle. The CDR3 runs 14 residues. Amplified regions were TCR beta CDR3 sequences from RNA transcripts. In the first-round RT-PCR of the TCR CDR3, the HTBI primer set was used. TCRdb analysed the multiplex PCR reads with MiXCR anew, one entry per CDR3 protein. The sample includes about 720,000 distinct CDR3 sequences, around a sixth seen only once; the top ten take over 15%. Each diagnosis was grounded in clinical symptoms, serum thyroxine and TRAb, thyroid ultrasound, and orbital computed tomography.

V usage is TRBV20-1 and J usage is TRBJ1-5; perhaps TRBD1 as D (5 bases). This receptor was obtained from a woman between 45 and 65 years old with Graves' hyperthyroidism that later progressed to Graves' ophthalmopathy. The sample consisted of blood. This chain's CDR3 is CSASIGDPNQPQHF. The CDR3 region has the DNA TGCAGTGCTAGTATCGGGGACCCCAATCAGCCCCAGCATTTT.